One and the same sample provided the 6 T cell receptor beta chains below, sequenced in a study of CD8 T cells in Susac syndrome. Random hexamers served to reverse transcribe roughly 0.5 to 1 ug RNA. TCRdb re-analysed the immunoSEQ multiplex PCR reads in MiXCR, keeping a single row per CDR3 protein. The table has about 290,000 distinct CDR3 sequences, approximately 85% seen once. The sequencing sample was made of CD8+ T cells from PBMCs. The origin of the receptors is a human donor with multiple sclerosis.

This sequence joins TRBV28 and TRBJ1-2; 7 positions match TRBD1. This CDR3 has 16 amino acids. CDR1 and CDR2 (germline): MDHEN, SYDVKM. Trimming took 1 base from V and 5 from J; bases not matched to a gene: 10. CDR3 coding DNA: TGTGCCAGCAGTTTATCACCCTCCGGGACAGTTTATGGCTACACCTTC. It encodes CASSLSPSGTVYGYTF.

A single count supports this clonotype. The V and J genes are TRBV20-1 and TRBJ2-1, with TRBD2 identical over 11 bases. CDR3 length: 15 amino acids. Germline values: CDR1 DFQATT, CDR2 SNEGSKA (reference sequence). Trimming cost V 3 bases and J 9 bases; bases outside gene matches: 10. The CDR3, as DNA: TGCAGTGCTAGGGTAAGACTAGCGGGAATCGGTGAGCAGTTCTTC. Amino acid sequence: CSARVRLAGIGEQFF.

The chain combines TRBV28 with TRBJ2-3; 7 bases align to TRBD2. The CDR3 length is 14 residues. J lost 2 bases, V lost 4 bases, and 3 bases had no gene match. The germline CDR1 and CDR2 sequences are MDHEN and SYDVKM. This CDR3 is CASSSRDYTDTQYF. CDR3 nucleotides: TGTGCCAGCAGTTCCCGGGACTACACAGATACGCAGTATTTT.

V usage is TRBV19 and J usage is TRBJ2-7; D perhaps matches TRBD2 (5 bases). Germline V gene data show CDR1 as LNHDA and CDR2 as SQIVND (reference sequence). Trimming pared 6 bases from V and 5 bases from J, leaving 11 bases between. The CDR3 spans 12 residues. CDR3 DNA: TGTGCCAGTAGCGGGAACATGGACGAGCAGTACTTC. This translates into CASSGNMDEQYF.

This clonotype was detected only a few times. The chain recombines TRBV28 with TRBJ2-7; D is ambiguous. Germline V gene sequence: CDR1 MDHEN, CDR2 SYDVKM. The CDR3 totals 16 residues. V lost 1 base to trimming and J lost 4 bases, with 17 bases between them. In DNA form, the CDR3 reads TGTGCCAGCAGTTTATCCCGCCGATCGACGCCTTACGAGCAGTACTTC. This codes for CASSLSRRSTPYEQYF.

The chain joins TRBV4-1 to TRBJ1-1, with D possibly being TRBD1 (6 bases). The CDR3 is 13 amino acids. Trimming shortened V by 2 bases and J by 3 bases, and 7 bases separated the two germline ends. CDR1 and CDR2 from the germline V gene are MGHRA and YSYEKL. CDR3 amino acids: CASSQPGDTEAFF. In DNA, the CDR3 is TGCGCCAGCAGCCAACCAGGGGACACTGAAGCTTTCTTT.